These 24 T cell receptor beta chains came from one sample sequenced in a study of T-cell reconstitution after alpha-beta-depleted transplantation in children. Preparation of the TCRbeta library involved a method that used unique molecular identifiers. TCRdb independently ran MiXCR on the PCR reads; one entry per CDR3 protein. The sample holds a few hundred thousand distinct CDR3 sequences, about an eighth seen once. Source: PBMCs, mostly from graft donor cells, taken 360 days after TCRalphabeta/CD19-depleted stem cell transplant. All receptors come from a male patient aged 5 to 17 who had a stem cell transplant for acute myeloid leukemia, so the T cells may come from the graft donor.

This clonotype was seen many times. This chain uses TRBV12-3 or TRBV12-4 with TRBJ1-6; a possible D gene is TRBD1 (5 bases). V was trimmed by 1 base and J by 5 bases, leaving 9 bases between them. CDR3 length equals 15 residues. The CDR3: CASSLVEGNNSPLHF. CDR3 nucleotides: TGTGCCAGCAGTTTAGTGGAGGGGAATAATTCACCCCTCCACTTT.

The count of this clonotype is one. This rearrangement joins TRBV28 to TRBJ2-1; TRBD1 matches 7 bases. The V gene end was trimmed by 3 bases and the J gene end by 2 bases; junction bases not matched to a gene: 13. The CDR3 loop spans 18 amino acids. CDR1 and CDR2 (germline): MDHEN, SYDVKM. The CDR3 protein is CASSFPDRVSRAYNEQFF. CDR3 coding DNA: TGTGCCAGCAGTTTCCCTGACAGGGTGTCACGAGCCTACAATGAGCAGTTCTTC. Full variable domain (outside the CDR3, taken from reference TRBV28 and TRBJ2-1): DVKVTQSSRYLVKRTGEKVFLECVQDMDHENMFWYRQDPGLGLRLIYFSYDVKMKEKGDIPEGYSVSREKKERFSLILESASTNQTSMYLCASSFPDRVSRAYNEQFFGPGTRLTVL.

The chain has TRBV24-1 and TRBJ2-2; D not certain. Per germline, CDR1 KGHDR and CDR2 SFDVKD. CDR3 length equals 12 residues. With 3 bases removed from V and 8 bases from J, the gap between germline ends came to 6 bases. CDR3 protein: CATSDPLGELFF. The CDR3 coding sequence is TGTGCCACCAGTGATCCCCTGGGGGAGCTGTTTTTT.

This sequence joins TRBV4-2 and TRBJ2-5, with D unresolved. CDR1 and CDR2 (germline): LGHNA, YNFKEQ. V was pared by 0 bases and J by 4 bases, with 9 bases between. The length of the CDR3 is 14 residues. The CDR3 DNA is TGTGCCAGCAGCCAAGAACAACGTAGAGAGACCCAGTACTTC. This translates into CASSQEQRRETQYF.

This clonotype has only a few counts. V is TRBV6-6 and J is TRBJ2-1; 11 bases match TRBD2. The CDR3 consists of 17 residues. J lost 1 base, V lost 6 bases, and 8 bases had no gene match. The V gene's germline CDR1 is MNHNY and CDR2 SVGAGI (reference sequence). The chain's CDR3 is CASSSRLAGRSYNEQFF. CDR3 DNA sequence: TGTGCCAGCAGCTCCAGACTAGCGGGAAGGTCCTACAATGAGCAGTTCTTC.

This clonotype was seen at least ten times. J is TRBJ2-1 and V is TRBV6-5; TRBD1 agrees at 11 bases. Germline loops: CDR1 MNHEY, CDR2 SVGAGI. The CDR3 sequence is 14 residues long. The V gene end was trimmed by 5 bases and the J gene end by 6 bases; junction bases not matched to a gene: 3. CDR3: CASSTGTGGNEQFF. The CDR3 coding sequence is TGTGCCAGCAGTACAGGGACAGGGGGCAATGAGCAGTTCTTC.

This clonotype occurred many times. The V call is TRBV4-2, the J call TRBJ2-3; TRBD2 aligns across 9 bases. The CDR3 contains 15 residues. The V gene end was trimmed by 7 bases and the J gene end by 0 bases; junction bases not matched to a gene: 5. The V gene's germline CDR1 is LGHNA and CDR2 YNFKEQ. CDR3 coding DNA: TGTGCCAGCACCTTAACTAGCGGGAGCACAGATACGCAGTATTTT. It codes for CASTLTSGSTDTQYF.

This clonotype has just a few counts. This chain uses TRBV29-1 with TRBJ2-4; tentative D call: TRBD1 (5 bases). Germline V gives CDR1 SQVTM, CDR2 ANQGSEA. CDR3 length: 17 amino acids. V was trimmed by 4 bases and J by 0 bases, leaving 19 bases between them. The CDR3 sequence is CSVGPLGVEVAKNIQYF. The CDR3 bases are TGCAGCGTTGGCCCCCTAGGGGTGGAAGTAGCCAAAAACATTCAGTACTTC.

Remarks on this clonotype: This clone may be a read error of a much larger clone one base away. The CDR3 here is CSARRGLCEQFF. In DNA, the CDR3 is TGCAGTGCTAGAAGGGGCTTGTGTGAGCAGTTCTTC. The chain joins TRBV20-1 to TRBJ2-1; the D gene is possibly TRBD1 (5 bases). The CDR3 spans 12 residues. Germline assignment: CDR1 DFQATT and CDR2 SNEGSKA (reference sequence). The V end lost 2 bases, the J end lost 9 bases, and 11 bases lay between the germline ends.

This clonotype was seen only a few times. This chain joins TRBV20-1 and TRBJ2-7; 9 bases fit TRBD2. V was clipped by 0 bases and J by 2 bases; unmatched bases: 8. Germline V CDR1 and CDR2: DFQATT, SNEGSKA (reference sequence). The CDR3 runs to 16 residues. CDR3: CSARDYSGSSPYEQYF. The CDR3 DNA follows: TGCAGTGCTAGAGACTATAGCGGGAGCTCGCCCTACGAGCAGTACTTC.

The sample holds a few counts of this clonotype. V gene TRBV7-9 combines with J gene TRBJ2-4; maybe TRBD1 (5 bases). Germline CDR1 SEHNR, CDR2 FQNEAQ (reference sequence). The CDR3 covers 15 residues. V was clipped by 2 bases and J by 2 bases, with 10 bases between them. CDR3 in amino acids: CASSLHDSSKNIQYF. The CDR3 DNA is TGTGCCAGCAGCTTACATGACAGTTCCAAAAACATTCAGTACTTC.

This clonotype has a handful of counts. The CDR3 sequence: CASSVQGLTPYNEQFF. In nucleotides, the CDR3 is TGTGCCAGCAGTGTACAGGGCCTTACACCTTACAATGAGCAGTTCTTC. The chain recombines TRBV25-1 with TRBJ2-1; D perhaps matches TRBD1 (6 bases). Germline CDR1 reads MGHDK; CDR2 reads SYGVNS. The CDR3 totals 16 residues. Trimming left V 4 bases short and J 4 bases short, with 17 bases between.

The chain carries TRBV4-3 and TRBJ2-5, with D tentatively TRBD2 (5 bases). V was trimmed by 0 bases and J by 5 bases, leaving 16 bases between them. CDR3 length equals 16 residues. From germline, CDR1 is LGHNA and CDR2 YSLEER. The CDR3: CASSQDQLVLQETQYF. DNA of the CDR3: TGCGCCAGCAGCCAAGATCAACTAGTCCTACAGGAGACCCAGTACTTC.

This clonotype came up once. The rearrangement joins TRBV7-6 to TRBJ2-4; 9 bases fit TRBD2. V lost 5 bases, J lost 3 bases, and 17 bases stayed unmatched. The germline V gene has CDR1 SGHVS and CDR2 FNYEAQ. The CDR3 runs to 19 residues. This chain's CDR3 is CASSRGGGRVPRGKNIQYF. Written as DNA, the CDR3 is TGTGCCAGCAGCCGCGGCGGCGGGAGGGTCCCTCGGGGCAAAAACATTCAGTACTTC.

V gene TRBV6-2 or TRBV6-3 combines with J gene TRBJ2-7, with 14 bases lining up with TRBD2. The germline V gene has CDR1 MNHEY and CDR2 SVGEGT. The CDR3 is made up of 17 amino acids. V was clipped by 3 bases and J by 5 bases; unmatched bases: 9. CDR3 loop: CASSYSRGLAGVHEQYF. CDR3 nucleotide sequence: TGTGCCAGCAGTTATTCCAGGGGACTAGCGGGAGTCCACGAGCAGTACTTC.

This clonotype was counted at least ten times. The rearrangement uses TRBV28 and TRBJ2-7; TRBD1 agrees at 7 bases. Trimming removed 7 bases from V and 5 bases from J; junction bases left unmatched: 11. Per germline, CDR1 MDHEN and CDR2 SYDVKM. This CDR3 is 14 amino acids long. The CDR3 DNA reads as TGTGCCAGCATCTTAAGGGGACAGAAAAACGAGCAGTACTTC. It yields the protein CASILRGQKNEQYF. The entire variable domain, with the rest obtained from reference TRBV28 and TRBJ2-7, is as follows: DVKVTQSSRYLVKRTGEKVFLECVQDMDHENMFWYRQDPGLGLRLIYFSYDVKMKEKGDIPEGYSVSREKKERFSLILESASTNQTSMYLCASILRGQKNEQYFGPGTRLTVT.

In its sample, this clonotype was seen many times. The chain is built from TRBV28 and TRBJ2-1; D ambiguous. Germline CDR1 is MDHEN and CDR2 is SYDVKM. Trimming took 6 bases from V and 9 from J, leaving 18 bases between them. The CDR3 contains 14 residues. As DNA, the CDR3 is TGTGCCAGCAGCTTGCCCCCGCGGTCTAGTGAGCAGTTCTTC. This encodes CASSLPPRSSEQFF.

The rearrangement uses TRBV5-4 and TRBJ2-1; D is undetermined. The CDR3 runs to 15 residues. Germline V gives CDR1 SGHNT, CDR2 YYREEE (reference sequence). The V end was cut by 3 bases, the J end by 5 bases, with 15 bases between. As DNA, the CDR3 is TGTGCCAGCAGCTCCCCGGGCCTTGCGCACAATGAGCAGTTCTTC. This sequence encodes CASSSPGLAHNEQFF.

This clonotype was seen only a few times. The J gene is TRBJ1-1, the V gene TRBV27, with a possible D match to TRBD1 (6 bases). Germline values: CDR1 MNHEY, CDR2 SMNVEV (reference sequence). V lost 6 bases and J lost 6, with 14 bases in between. The CDR3 length is 13 residues. CDR3 bases: TGTGCCAGCAGAGCAACAGGGACCGCTGAAGCTTTCTTT. Translation: CASRATGTAEAFF.

This clonotype was seen a few times. The gene calls are TRBV7-2 and TRBJ2-1, with D perhaps TRBD2 (6 bases). The ends were cut back, 1 base at V and 8 bases at J, with 15 bases in the middle. The CDR3 spans 15 residues. Germline assignment: CDR1 SGHTA and CDR2 FQGNSA. The DNA for the CDR3 is TGTGCCAGCAGCTTAGGGAGCGGGTGGGGCGATGAGCAGTTCTTC. It specifies CASSLGSGWGDEQFF.

This clonotype was observed a handful of times. The chain employs TRBV20-1 and TRBJ2-1; 8 bases align to TRBD2. Unmatched junction bases numbered 8, after V lost 1 base and J lost 9 bases. The length of the CDR3 is 14 residues. CDR1 DFQATT and CDR2 SNEGSKA come from the germline V gene (reference sequence). CDR3: CSARGNSGKGEQFF. The CDR3, as DNA: TGCAGTGCTAGAGGGAATAGCGGGAAAGGTGAGCAGTTCTTC.

In this sample, this clonotype turned up many times. The chain has TRBV7-2 and TRBJ2-5; the D gene is possibly TRBD1 (5 bases). CDR3 size: 14 residues. Trimming pared 5 bases from V and 5 bases from J, leaving 15 bases between. CDR1 is SGHTA and CDR2 is FQGNSA in the germline V gene. In DNA form, the CDR3 reads TGTGCCAGCAGCCTCTTCCAGGGTCGGGAGACCCAGTACTTC. It is translated as CASSLFQGRETQYF.

The genes are TRBV5-1 and TRBJ2-7, with D possibly being TRBD2 (5 bases). Germline CDR1 SGHRS, CDR2 YFSETQ. Trimming cost V 0 bases and J 6 bases, with 7 bases left between them. This CDR3 comprises 12 residues. This CDR3 is CASSLERVEQYF. CDR3 coding DNA: TGCGCCAGCAGCTTGGAGAGGGTCGAGCAGTACTTC.

In this sample, this clonotype turned up many times. V and J are TRBV28 and TRBJ1-1; D may be TRBD1 (6 bases). V was cut by 2 bases and J by 10 bases, with 14 bases left in between. CDR1 is MDHEN and CDR2 is SYDVKM in the germline V gene. The CDR3 is 13 residues long. The CDR3, as DNA: TGTGCCAGCAGTTTAGCCCTCAGGGGCGGAGCTTTCTTT. Translation: CASSLALRGGAFF.